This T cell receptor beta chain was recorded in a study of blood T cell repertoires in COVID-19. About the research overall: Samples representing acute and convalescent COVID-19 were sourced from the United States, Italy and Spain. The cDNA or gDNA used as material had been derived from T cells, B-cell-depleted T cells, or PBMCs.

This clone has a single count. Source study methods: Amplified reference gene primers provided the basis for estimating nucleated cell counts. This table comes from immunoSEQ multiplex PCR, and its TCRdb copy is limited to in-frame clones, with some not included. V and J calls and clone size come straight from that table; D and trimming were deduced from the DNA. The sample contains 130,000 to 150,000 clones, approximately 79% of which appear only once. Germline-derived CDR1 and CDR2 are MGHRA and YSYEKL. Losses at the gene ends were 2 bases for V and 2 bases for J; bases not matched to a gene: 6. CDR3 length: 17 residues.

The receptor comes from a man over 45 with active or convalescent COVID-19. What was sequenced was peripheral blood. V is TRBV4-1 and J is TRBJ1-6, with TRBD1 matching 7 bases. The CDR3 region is CASSQNTGATYNSPLHF. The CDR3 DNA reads TGCGCCAGCAGCCAAAACACAGGGGCCACCTATAATTCACCCCTCCACTTT.